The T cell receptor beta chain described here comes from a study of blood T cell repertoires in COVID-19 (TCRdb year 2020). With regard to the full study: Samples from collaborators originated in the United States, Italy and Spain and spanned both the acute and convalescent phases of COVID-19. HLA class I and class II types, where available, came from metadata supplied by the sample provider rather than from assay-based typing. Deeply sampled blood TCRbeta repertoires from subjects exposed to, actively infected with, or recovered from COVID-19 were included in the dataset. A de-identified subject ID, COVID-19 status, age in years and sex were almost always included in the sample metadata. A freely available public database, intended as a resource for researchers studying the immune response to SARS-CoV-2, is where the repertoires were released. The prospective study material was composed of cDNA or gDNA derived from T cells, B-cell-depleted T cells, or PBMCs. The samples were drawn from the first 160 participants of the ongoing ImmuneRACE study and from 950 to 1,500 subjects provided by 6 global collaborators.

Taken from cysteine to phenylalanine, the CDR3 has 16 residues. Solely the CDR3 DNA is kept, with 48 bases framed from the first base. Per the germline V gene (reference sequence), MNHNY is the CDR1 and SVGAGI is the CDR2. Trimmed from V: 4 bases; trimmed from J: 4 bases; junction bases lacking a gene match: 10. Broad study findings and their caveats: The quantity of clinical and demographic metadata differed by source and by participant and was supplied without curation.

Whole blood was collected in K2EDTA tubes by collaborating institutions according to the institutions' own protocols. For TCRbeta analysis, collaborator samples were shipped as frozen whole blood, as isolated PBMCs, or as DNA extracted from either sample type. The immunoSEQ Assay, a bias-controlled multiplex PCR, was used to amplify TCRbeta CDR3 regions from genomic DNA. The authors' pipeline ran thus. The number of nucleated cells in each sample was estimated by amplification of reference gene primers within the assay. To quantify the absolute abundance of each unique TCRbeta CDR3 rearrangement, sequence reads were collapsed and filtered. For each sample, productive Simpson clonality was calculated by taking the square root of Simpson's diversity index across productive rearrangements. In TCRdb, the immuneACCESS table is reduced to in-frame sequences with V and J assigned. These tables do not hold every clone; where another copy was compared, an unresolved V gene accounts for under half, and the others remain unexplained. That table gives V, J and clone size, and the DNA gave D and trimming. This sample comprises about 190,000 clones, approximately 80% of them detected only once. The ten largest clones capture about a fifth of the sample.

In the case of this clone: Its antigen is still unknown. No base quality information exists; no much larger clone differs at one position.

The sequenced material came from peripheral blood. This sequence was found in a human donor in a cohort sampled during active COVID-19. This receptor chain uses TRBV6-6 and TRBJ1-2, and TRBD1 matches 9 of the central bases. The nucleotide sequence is TGTGCCAGCAGTTTTGGGGGCGGGACAGGGTCCTATGGCTACACCTTC. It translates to CASSFGGGTGSYGYTF.